Described below is a single TCR beta chain sequence and its context. No antigen is known for it. The CDR3, from cysteine to phenylalanine, totals 13 residues. No DNA is listed. The germline V gene (reference sequence) supplies CDR1 LNHDA and CDR2 SQIVND. This specimen belongs to a study of monozygotic twins with inflammatory bowel disease (dated by TCRdb to between 2018 and 2021). About the study as a whole: The complete study included roughly 30 monozygotic twin pairs: 19 IBD-discordant Danish pairs and nine German pairs, of which four were IBD-concordant and five were IBD-discordant. Each individual had, on average, about 151 000 unique TCRalpha sequences and 181 000 unique TCRbeta sequences available for analysis. Within discordant pairs, disease-associated traits were sought mainly by comparing IBD patients with their genetically identical healthy co-twins.

Paper-wide results and their limitations: Because patients received different immunosuppressive treatments, the repertoires may have picked up extra background noise and variability between individuals. IBD patients had lower TCRbeta repertoire diversity, measured by the inverse Simpson index, than their healthy co-twins. The results gave no support for a single strong signal or clonotype linked to IBD. Different T cell subtypes could not be distinguished in the analysis. IBD patients shared fewer clonotypes with other individuals than healthy twins did, most markedly in patients showing signs of disease activity. Concordant and discordant twins showed no difference in repertoire similarity, possibly because of limited statistical power.

From each donor, a roughly 2.4 ml peripheral blood sample was collected into PAXgene tubes and kept at -80 degrees C. Without any T cell sorting, total RNA was extracted from whole blood using the PAXgene blood miRNA kit on an automated QIAcube. Peripheral blood from monozygotic twin pairs, either concordant or discordant for inflammatory bowel disease, underwent deep TCRalpha and TCRbeta repertoire profiling that used unique molecular barcoding. Smoking habits were recorded for all twin pairs, with individuals classified as current, former or never smokers. The library was obtained by 5' RACE. The input for every TCR library was approximately 3,500 ng of total RNA. cDNA was synthesized with SMARTScribe reverse transcriptase in eight separate reactions per sample. During cDNA synthesis, unique molecular identifiers containing a 6-nucleotide sample barcode were introduced by template switching. TCRalpha and TCRbeta cDNA was amplified in two nested PCRs of roughly 16 and 10 cycles, and bead purification was carried out after each PCR. Before amplification, the cDNA was both treated with uracil DNA-glycosylase and purified with the QIAquick PCR purification kit. The second PCR added Illumina TruSeq-compatible adapters along with sample-specific barcodes. TapeStation and Qubit were used to check library quality and concentration, and 4 to 6.5 ng of each library went into the pool. The pooled libraries were sequenced with 2 x 100 bp reads and custom sequencing primers on an Illumina HiSeq2500 single-index Rapid Run. The authors' pipeline ran thus. MiGEC version 1.2.6 was used for UMI-based consensus assembly to correct PCR and sequencing errors. MiXCR version 2.1.1 was used to carry out V(D)J alignment, clonotype assembly and CDR3 extraction. To normalise gene usage, clonotype sharing and MAIT/NKT TCR abundance, the top 1000, 10 000 and 20 000 clonotypes in each sample were analysed. After downsampling to 27 000 UMIs, diversity was calculated as the inverse Simpson index using the vegan R package. Paired Mann-Whitney U tests were applied to discordant twin pairs, with Benjamini-Hochberg correction for multiple testing. TCRdb reprocessed the reads, reporting each CDR3 protein sequence once and no DNA. The V and J calls and clone size come from TCRdb's table, not from the authors' own analysis. The table kept for this sample lists approximately 160,000 distinct CDR3 sequences. Around 7.2% of the sample lies in the top ten.

The rearrangement joined TRBV19 to TRBJ1-2; TCRdb names TRBD1, which stays unverified in the absence of DNA. The material sequenced was blood. This receptor was taken from a human donor with ulcerative colitis or Crohn's disease, or a healthy co-twin of an affected twin (not recorded which). The encoded CDR3 is CASNLAGGHGYTF.